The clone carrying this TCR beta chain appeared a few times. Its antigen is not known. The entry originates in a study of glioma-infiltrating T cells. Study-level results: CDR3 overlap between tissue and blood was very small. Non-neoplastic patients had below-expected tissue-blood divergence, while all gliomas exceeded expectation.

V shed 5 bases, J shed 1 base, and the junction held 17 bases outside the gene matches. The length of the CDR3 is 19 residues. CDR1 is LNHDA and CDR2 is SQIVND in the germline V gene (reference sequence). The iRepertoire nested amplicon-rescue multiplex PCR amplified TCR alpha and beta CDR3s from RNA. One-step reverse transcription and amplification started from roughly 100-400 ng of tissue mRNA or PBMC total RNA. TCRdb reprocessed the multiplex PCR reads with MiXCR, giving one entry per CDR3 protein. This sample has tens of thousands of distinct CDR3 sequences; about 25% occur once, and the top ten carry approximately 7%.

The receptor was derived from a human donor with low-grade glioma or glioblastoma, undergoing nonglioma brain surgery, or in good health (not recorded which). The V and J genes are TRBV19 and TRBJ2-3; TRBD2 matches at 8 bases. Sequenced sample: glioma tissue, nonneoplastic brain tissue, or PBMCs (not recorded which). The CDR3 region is CASSVKSPSLTSGTDTQYF. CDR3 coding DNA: TGTGCCAGTAGTGTGAAATCCCCATCCCTGACTAGCGGCACAGATACGCAGTATTTT. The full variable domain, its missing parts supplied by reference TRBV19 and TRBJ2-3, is DGGITQSPKYLFRKEGQNVTLSCEQNLNHDAMYWYRQDPGQGLRLIYYSQIVNDFQKGDIAEGYSVSREKKESFPLTVTSAQKNPTAFYLCASSVKSPSLTSGTDTQYFGPGTRLTVL.